This TCR beta chain was sequenced for a study of blood T cell repertoires in COVID-19. This CDR3 is 17 amino acids long. The V gene's germline CDR1 is LNHDA and CDR2 SQIVND (reference sequence). The ends lost 4 bases at V and 2 bases at J; junction bases unmatched: 8. The table came from immunoSEQ multiplex PCR; TCRdb's copy has only in-frame clones and leaves some out. The sample carries over 150,000 clones, around four fifths recorded once. Sequencing was carried out using peripheral blood. The TCR comes from a woman aged 70 to 79 with COVID-19, enrolled during active disease. The chain recombines TRBV19 with TRBJ1-5, with 10 bases aligning to TRBD1. CDR3 DNA: TGTGCCAGTAGTACCGGGACAGGGGTCTTGGGCAATCAGCCCCAGCATTTT. Protein: CASSTGTGVLGNQPQHF.